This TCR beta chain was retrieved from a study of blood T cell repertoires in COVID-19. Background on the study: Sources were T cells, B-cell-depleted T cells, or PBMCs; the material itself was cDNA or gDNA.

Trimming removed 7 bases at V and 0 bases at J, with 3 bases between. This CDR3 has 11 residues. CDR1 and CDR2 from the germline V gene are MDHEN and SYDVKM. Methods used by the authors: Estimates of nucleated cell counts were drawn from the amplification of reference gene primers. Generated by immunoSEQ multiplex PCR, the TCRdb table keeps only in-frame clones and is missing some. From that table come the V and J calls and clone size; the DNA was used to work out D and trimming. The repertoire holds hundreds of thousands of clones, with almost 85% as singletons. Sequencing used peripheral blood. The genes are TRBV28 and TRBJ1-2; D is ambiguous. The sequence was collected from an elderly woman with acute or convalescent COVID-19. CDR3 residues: CASTSNYGYTF. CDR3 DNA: TGTGCCAGCACGTCTAACTATGGCTACACCTTC.